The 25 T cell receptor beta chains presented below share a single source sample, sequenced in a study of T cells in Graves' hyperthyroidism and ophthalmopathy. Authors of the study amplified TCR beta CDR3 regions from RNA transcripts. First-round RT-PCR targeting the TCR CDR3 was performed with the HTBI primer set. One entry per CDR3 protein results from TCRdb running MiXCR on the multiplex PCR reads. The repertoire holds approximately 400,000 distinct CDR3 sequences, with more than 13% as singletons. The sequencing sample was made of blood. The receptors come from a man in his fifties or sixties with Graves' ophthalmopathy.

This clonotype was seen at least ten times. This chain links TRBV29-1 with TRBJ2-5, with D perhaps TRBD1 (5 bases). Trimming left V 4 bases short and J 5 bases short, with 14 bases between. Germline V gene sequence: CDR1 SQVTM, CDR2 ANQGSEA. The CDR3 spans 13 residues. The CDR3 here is CSVVGAPTETQYF. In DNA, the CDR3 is TGCAGCGTTGTTGGGGCCCCAACGGAGACCCAGTACTTC.

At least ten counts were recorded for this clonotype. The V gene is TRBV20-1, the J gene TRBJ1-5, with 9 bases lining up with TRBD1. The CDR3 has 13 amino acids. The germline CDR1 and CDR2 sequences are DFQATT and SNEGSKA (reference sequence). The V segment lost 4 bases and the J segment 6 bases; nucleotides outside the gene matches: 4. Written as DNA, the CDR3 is TGCAGTGCTAATGGACAGGGGCGTCAGCCCCAGCATTTT. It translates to CSANGQGRQPQHF.

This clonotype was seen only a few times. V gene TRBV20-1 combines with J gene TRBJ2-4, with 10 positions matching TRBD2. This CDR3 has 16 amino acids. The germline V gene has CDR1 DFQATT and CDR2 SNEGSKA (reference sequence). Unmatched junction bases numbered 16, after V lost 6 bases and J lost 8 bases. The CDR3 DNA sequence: TGCAGTGCCCCAGATCCGCTAGCGGGAGTTCAAGACATTCAGTACTTC. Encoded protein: CSAPDPLAGVQDIQYF.

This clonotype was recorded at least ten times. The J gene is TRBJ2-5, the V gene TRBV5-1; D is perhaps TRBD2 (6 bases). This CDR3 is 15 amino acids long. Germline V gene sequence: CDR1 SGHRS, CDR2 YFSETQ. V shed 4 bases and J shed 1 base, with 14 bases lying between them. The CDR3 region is CASSLLSGRQETQYF. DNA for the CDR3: TGCGCCAGCAGCCTACTAAGCGGGCGCCAAGAGACCCAGTACTTC.

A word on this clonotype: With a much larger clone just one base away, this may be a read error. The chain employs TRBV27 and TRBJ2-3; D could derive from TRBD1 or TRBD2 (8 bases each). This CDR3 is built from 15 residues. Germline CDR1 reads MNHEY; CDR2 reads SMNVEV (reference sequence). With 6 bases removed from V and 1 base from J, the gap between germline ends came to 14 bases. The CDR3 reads CASRVAGQGTDTQYF. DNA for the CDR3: TGTGCCAGCAGGGTAGCGGGACAGGGCACAGATACGCAGTATTTT.

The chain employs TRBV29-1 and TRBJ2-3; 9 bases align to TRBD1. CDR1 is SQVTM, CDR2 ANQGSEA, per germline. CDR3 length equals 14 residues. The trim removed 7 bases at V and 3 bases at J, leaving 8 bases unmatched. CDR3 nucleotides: TGCAGCGCCGGGGGGACAGGGTTTACAGATACGCAGTATTTT. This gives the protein CSAGGTGFTDTQYF.

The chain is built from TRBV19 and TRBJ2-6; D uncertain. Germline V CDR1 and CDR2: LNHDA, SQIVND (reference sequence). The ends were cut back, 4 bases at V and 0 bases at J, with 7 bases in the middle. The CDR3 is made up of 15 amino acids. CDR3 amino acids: CASSKVDSGANVLTF. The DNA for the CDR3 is TGTGCCAGTAGTAAGGTGGACTCTGGGGCCAACGTCCTGACTTTC.

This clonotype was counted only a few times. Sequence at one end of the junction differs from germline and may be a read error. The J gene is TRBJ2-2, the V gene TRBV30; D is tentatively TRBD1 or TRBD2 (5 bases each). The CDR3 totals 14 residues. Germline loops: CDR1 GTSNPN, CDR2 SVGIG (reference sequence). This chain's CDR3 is CAWSVNRNTGELSF. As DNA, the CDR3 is TGTGCCTGGAGTGTGAACAGGAACACCGGGGAGCTGTCTTTT.

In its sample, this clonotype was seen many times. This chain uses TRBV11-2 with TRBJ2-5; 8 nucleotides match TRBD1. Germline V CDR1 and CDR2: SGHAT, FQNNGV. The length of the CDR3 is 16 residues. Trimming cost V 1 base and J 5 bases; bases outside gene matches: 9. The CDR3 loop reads CASSLGRGHAGETQYF. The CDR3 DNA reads TGTGCCAGCAGCTTAGGCAGGGGGCACGCCGGGGAGACCCAGTACTTC.

The CDR3 region has the DNA TGTGCGTTAGGGAGGACTGACACAGATACGCAGTATTTT. It encodes CALGRTDTDTQYF. V is TRBV28 and J is TRBJ2-3, with D possibly TRBD2 on 6 matching bases. Germline-derived CDR1 and CDR2 are MDHEN and SYDVKM. The length of the CDR3 is 13 residues.

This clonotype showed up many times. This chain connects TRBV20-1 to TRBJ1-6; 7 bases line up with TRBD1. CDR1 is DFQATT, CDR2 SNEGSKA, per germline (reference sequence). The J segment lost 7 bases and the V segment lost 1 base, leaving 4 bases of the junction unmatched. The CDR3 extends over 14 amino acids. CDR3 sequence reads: CSARAQGGNSPLHF. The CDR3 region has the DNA TGCAGTGCTAGAGCGCAGGGGGGGAATTCACCCCTCCACTTT.

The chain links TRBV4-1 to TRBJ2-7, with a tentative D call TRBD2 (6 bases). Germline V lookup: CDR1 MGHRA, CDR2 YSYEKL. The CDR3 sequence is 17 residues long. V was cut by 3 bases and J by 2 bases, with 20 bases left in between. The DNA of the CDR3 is TGCGCCAGCAGCCAGGATCCGGGGTTAGCGGATACCTACGAGCAGTACTTC. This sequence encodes CASSQDPGLADTYEQYF.

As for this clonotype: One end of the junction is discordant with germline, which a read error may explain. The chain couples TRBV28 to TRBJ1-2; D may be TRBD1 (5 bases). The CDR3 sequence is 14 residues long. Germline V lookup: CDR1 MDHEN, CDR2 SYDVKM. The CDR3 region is CASSRSRGNYSYTF. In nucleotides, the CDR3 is TGTGCTAGCAGCCGGTCGCGGGGCAACTATAGCTACACCTTC.

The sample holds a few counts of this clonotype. CDR3 protein: CASSSTRVEQYF. DNA for the CDR3: TGTGCCAGCAGTTCGACCAGGGTCGAGCAGTACTTC. The V gene is TRBV12-3 or TRBV12-4, the J gene TRBJ2-7, with D perhaps TRBD1 (5 bases). The CDR3 has 12 residues. V shed 4 bases and J shed 6 bases, with 10 bases lying between them.

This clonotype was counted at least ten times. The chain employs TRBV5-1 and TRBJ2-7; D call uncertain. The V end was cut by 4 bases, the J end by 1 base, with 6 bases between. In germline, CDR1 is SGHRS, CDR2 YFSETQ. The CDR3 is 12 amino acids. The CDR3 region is CASSQQSYEQYF. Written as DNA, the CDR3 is TGCGCCAGCAGCCAACAGTCCTACGAGCAGTACTTC.

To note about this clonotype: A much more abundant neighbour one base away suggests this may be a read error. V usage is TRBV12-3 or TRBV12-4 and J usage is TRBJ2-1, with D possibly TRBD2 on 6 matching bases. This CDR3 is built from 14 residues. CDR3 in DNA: TGTGTCAGCAGGCTAGTGGGGGAGGTCAATGAGCAGTTCTTC. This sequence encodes CVSRLVGEVNEQFF.

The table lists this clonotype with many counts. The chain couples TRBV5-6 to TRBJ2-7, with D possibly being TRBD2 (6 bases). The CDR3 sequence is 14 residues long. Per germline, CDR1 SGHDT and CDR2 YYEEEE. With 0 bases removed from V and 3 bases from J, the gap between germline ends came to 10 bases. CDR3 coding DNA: TGTGCCAGCAGCTTGGCGGGACTTAACTACGAGCAGTACTTC. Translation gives CASSLAGLNYEQYF.

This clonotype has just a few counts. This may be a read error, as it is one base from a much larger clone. The CDR3 region is CASEGAPGEARENTQYF. The CDR3 DNA sequence: TGTGCCAGCGAGGGGGCACCGGGGGAGGCGAGGGAAAACACTCAGTACTTC. This chain links TRBV2 with TRBJ2-4, with D possibly being TRBD1 (7 bases). The CDR3 extends over 17 amino acids. Germline lookup yields CDR1 SNHLY and CDR2 FYNNEI.

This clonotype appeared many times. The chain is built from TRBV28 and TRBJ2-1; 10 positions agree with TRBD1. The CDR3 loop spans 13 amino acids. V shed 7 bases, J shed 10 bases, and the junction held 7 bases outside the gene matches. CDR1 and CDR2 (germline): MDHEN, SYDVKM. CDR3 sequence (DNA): TGTGCCAGCAACGGGGACAGGGGTTGGGAGCAGTTCTTC. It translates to CASNGDRGWEQFF.

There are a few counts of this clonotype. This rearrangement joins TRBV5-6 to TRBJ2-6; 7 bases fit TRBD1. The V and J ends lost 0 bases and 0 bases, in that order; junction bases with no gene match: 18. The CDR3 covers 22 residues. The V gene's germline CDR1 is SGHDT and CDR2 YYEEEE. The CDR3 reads CASSLALLGTDAFYSGANVLTF. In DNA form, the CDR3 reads TGTGCCAGCAGCTTGGCCTTACTCGGGACAGACGCTTTCTACTCTGGGGCCAACGTCCTGACTTTC.

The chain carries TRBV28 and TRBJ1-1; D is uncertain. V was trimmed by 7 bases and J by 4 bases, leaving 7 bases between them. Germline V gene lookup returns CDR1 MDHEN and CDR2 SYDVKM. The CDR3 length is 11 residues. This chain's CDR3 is CASNVLTEAFF. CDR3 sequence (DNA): TGTGCCAGCAACGTCCTCACTGAAGCTTTCTTT.

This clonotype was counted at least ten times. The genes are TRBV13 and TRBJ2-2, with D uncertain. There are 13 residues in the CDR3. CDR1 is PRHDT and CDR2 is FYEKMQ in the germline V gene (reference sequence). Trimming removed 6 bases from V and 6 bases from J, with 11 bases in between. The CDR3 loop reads CASSRYGPGELFF. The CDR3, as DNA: TGTGCCAGCAGTCGGTATGGCCCCGGGGAGCTGTTTTTT.

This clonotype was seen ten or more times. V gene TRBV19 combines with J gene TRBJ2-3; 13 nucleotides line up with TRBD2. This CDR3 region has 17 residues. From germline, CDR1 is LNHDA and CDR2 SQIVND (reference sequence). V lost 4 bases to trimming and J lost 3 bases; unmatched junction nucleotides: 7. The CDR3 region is CASSTRTSGRMTDTQYF. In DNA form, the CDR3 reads TGTGCCAGTAGTACCAGGACTAGCGGGAGAATGACAGATACGCAGTATTTT.

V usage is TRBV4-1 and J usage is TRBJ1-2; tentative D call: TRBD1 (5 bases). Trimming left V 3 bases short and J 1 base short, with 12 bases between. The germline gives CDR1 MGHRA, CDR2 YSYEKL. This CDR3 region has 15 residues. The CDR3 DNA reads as TGCGCCAGCAGCCAGGGACCCGAACTTAACTATGGCTACACCTTC. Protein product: CASSQGPELNYGYTF.

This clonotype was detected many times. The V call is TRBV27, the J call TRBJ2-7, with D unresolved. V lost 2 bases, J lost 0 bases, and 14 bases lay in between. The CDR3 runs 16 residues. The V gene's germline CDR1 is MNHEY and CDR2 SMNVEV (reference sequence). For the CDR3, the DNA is TGTGCCAGCAGTTTAACCAGGTCCCCGATCTCCTACGAGCAGTACTTC. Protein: CASSLTRSPISYEQYF.